Shown below are 23 T cell receptor beta chains from a single sample sequenced in a study of T cell responses to AZD1222 COVID-19 vaccine. Produced via immunoSEQ multiplex PCR; TCRdb's table is partial and in-frame only. The table records 46,000 or so clones, around three quarters of them present only once. This material consisted of peripheral blood, taken on day 0 of AZD1222 vaccination. Receptor source: an adult in good health.

The chain carries TRBV19 and TRBJ1-2; the D is unclear. Between the trimmed V and J ends, which lost 1 base and 1 base, there was a span of 7 bases. Germline V gene data show CDR1 as LNHDA and CDR2 as SQIVND (reference sequence). This CDR3 is built from 14 residues. CDR3 residues: CASSIGAGNYGYTF. The CDR3 nucleotides are TGTGCCAGTAGTATAGGGGCCGGTAACTATGGCTACACCTTC.

The genes are TRBV4-1 and TRBJ1-4, with 9 bases lining up with TRBD1. Germline assignment: CDR1 MGHRA and CDR2 YSYEKL. The CDR3 runs 16 residues. J was trimmed by 7 bases and V by 7 bases; bases with no gene match: 13. CDR3 in amino acids: CASTSGLGTGREKLFF. The CDR3 bases are TGCGCCAGCACCTCCGGATTAGGGACAGGGCGTGAAAAACTGTTTTTT.

This clone was found a few times. The chain carries TRBV20-1 and TRBJ2-1; 10 positions agree with TRBD2. The ends lost 3 bases at V and 4 bases at J; junction bases unmatched: 9. This CDR3 is 16 amino acids long. Germline-derived CDR1 and CDR2 are DFQATT and SNEGSKA (reference sequence). In nucleotides, the CDR3 is TGCAGTGCTAGTTTCCCTACTAGCGGGGCTTACAATGAGCAGTTCTTC. Its protein is CSASFPTSGAYNEQFF.

This chain uses TRBV20-1 with TRBJ1-3; D not certain. Germline V gives CDR1 DFQATT, CDR2 SNEGSKA (reference sequence). The V end was cut by 3 bases, the J end by 4 bases, with 13 bases between. The CDR3 has 14 residues. The chain's CDR3 is CSASRPDAGNTIYF. The CDR3 DNA reads TGCAGTGCTAGTAGGCCGGACGCCGGAAACACCATATATTTT.

V is TRBV3-1 (or the pseudogene TRBV3-2) and J is TRBJ1-4; a possible D gene is TRBD1 (6 bases). The germline gives CDR1 LGHDT, CDR2 YNNKEL (reference sequence). CDR3 size: 17 residues. V lost 4 bases and J lost 8, with 23 bases in between. The CDR3 loop is CASSPRTGPGRGEKLFF. CDR3 coding DNA: TGTGCCAGCAGCCCCCGGACGGGGCCAGGGAGGGGGGAAAAACTGTTTTTT.

This chain connects TRBV3-1 (or the pseudogene TRBV3-2) to TRBJ1-2; no firm D call. The CDR3 totals 19 residues. Trimming took 1 base from V and 8 from J, leaving 29 bases between them. Germline V CDR1 and CDR2: LGHDT, YNNKEL (reference sequence). CDR3 loop: CASSQGSGLAGPGLNGYTF. As DNA, the CDR3 is TGTGCCAGCAGCCAAGGGTCGGGATTAGCTGGGCCAGGTCTGAACGGCTACACCTTC.

This chain joins TRBV19 and TRBJ1-1; no firm D call. CDR1 is LNHDA and CDR2 is SQIVND in the germline V gene (reference sequence). The CDR3 totals 14 residues. Trimming took off 5 bases at V and 7 bases at J, with 17 bases between the two ends. CDR3 protein: CASSPGRDRGEAFF. CDR3 DNA sequence: TGTGCCAGTAGTCCAGGAAGGGATCGGGGTGAAGCTTTCTTT.

The chain carries TRBV27 and TRBJ2-5; 8 nucleotides agree with TRBD1. The CDR3 spans 18 residues. V lost 7 bases and J lost 4; bases outside the gene matches: 20. The germline V gene encodes CDR1 MNHEY and CDR2 SMNVEV (reference sequence). The CDR3 DNA follows: TGTGCCAGCACCCAAACTTTTCGGACAGGGTCGCGGGGAGAGACCCAGTACTTC. As protein: CASTQTFRTGSRGETQYF.

The chain joins TRBV18 to TRBJ1-6; D is unclear. The CDR3 sequence is 13 residues long. CDR1 and CDR2 (germline): KGHSH, LQKENI. V was trimmed by 4 bases and J by 3 bases, leaving 4 bases between them. In nucleotides, the CDR3 is TGTGCCAGCTCACAGGACTATAATTCACCCCTCCACTTT. Its translation is CASSQDYNSPLHF.

The rearrangement joins TRBV3-1 (or the pseudogene TRBV3-2) to TRBJ2-1; possibly TRBD2 for D (5 bases). Germline-derived CDR1 and CDR2 are LGHDT and YNNKEL (reference sequence). The CDR3 contains 13 residues. V was pared by 7 bases and J by 6 bases, with 13 bases between. The CDR3 sequence is CASTRTGSNEQFF. CDR3 DNA: TGTGCCAGCACCAGGACTGGAAGCAATGAGCAGTTCTTC.

This clone has only one observation. This chain connects TRBV7-8 to TRBJ1-1, with D unresolved. CDR1 is SGHVS, CDR2 FQNEAQ, per germline. This CDR3 contains 10 residues. Trimming shortened V by 5 bases and J by 3 bases, and 1 base separated the two germline ends. The CDR3 here is CASSHTEAFF. The CDR3 nucleotides are TGTGCCAGCAGCCACACTGAAGCTTTCTTT.

This clone was picked up one time. V is TRBV2 and J is TRBJ1-5; possible D gene TRBD1, 5 bases. The CDR3 is 16 amino acids. Trimming left V 6 bases short and J 3 bases short, with 18 bases between. From germline, CDR1 is SNHLY and CDR2 FYNNEI. In DNA, the CDR3 is TGTGCCAGCAGAGGCTCTTCCGGGACTCTCAATCAGCCCCAGCATTTT. Protein sequence: CASRGSSGTLNQPQHF.

V and J are TRBV6-5 and TRBJ2-5, with TRBD2 matching over 8 bases. The length of the CDR3 is 15 residues. V was clipped by 4 bases and J by 2 bases; unmatched bases: 6. In germline, CDR1 is MNHEY, CDR2 SVGAGI. The CDR3 DNA reads as TGTGCCAGCAGTTTTAGCGGGGACTATCAAGAGACCCAGTACTTC. Encoded protein: CASSFSGDYQETQYF.

The sample holds a few counts of this clone. The V gene is TRBV6-5, the J gene TRBJ1-6, with TRBD1 identical over 8 bases. This CDR3 is built from 15 residues. The V segment lost 4 bases and the J segment 8 bases; nucleotides outside the gene matches: 7. In germline, CDR1 is MNHEY, CDR2 SVGAGI. As DNA, the CDR3 is TGTGCCAGCAGTTGGAGGGACAGGTCAGATTCACCCCTCCACTTT. Translated: CASSWRDRSDSPLHF.

This sequence joins TRBV7-9 and TRBJ1-1; unclear D gene. With 7 bases removed from V and 1 base from J, the gap between germline ends came to 16 bases. The CDR3 sequence is 15 residues long. Germline loops: CDR1 SEHNR, CDR2 FQNEAQ (reference sequence). The CDR3 DNA is TGTGCCAGCAACCAACCTTCGGCAGGGAACACTGAAGCTTTCTTT. Amino acid sequence: CASNQPSAGNTEAFF.

This chain links TRBV10-3 with TRBJ1-1; tentative D call: TRBD1 (5 bases). The CDR3 contains 14 residues. Germline CDR1 is ENHRY and CDR2 is SYGVKD. Between the trimmed V and J ends, which lost 6 bases and 4 bases, there was a span of 15 bases. CDR3 nucleotides: TGTGCCATCAGCCCAGGGATGATTGGCACTGAAGCTTTCTTT. Its translation is CAISPGMIGTEAFF.

The CDR3 bases are TGTGCCATCTCGGCGGCGGGCACCGGGGAGCTGTTTTTT. Its translation: CAISAAGTGELFF. The rearrangement uses TRBV10-3 and TRBJ2-2, with D possibly TRBD2 on 5 matching bases. Per germline, CDR1 ENHRY and CDR2 SYGVKD. V shed 8 bases and J shed 4 bases, with 11 bases lying between them. CDR3 length: 13 amino acids.

The V gene is TRBV6-5, the J gene TRBJ2-2, with D perhaps TRBD1 (6 bases). V lost 7 bases, J lost 7 bases, and 13 bases lay in between. CDR3 length equals 13 residues. Per germline, CDR1 MNHEY and CDR2 SVGAGI. CDR3 sequence reads: CASNQGLSGELFF. The CDR3 region has the DNA TGTGCCAGCAATCAGGGGCTCAGCGGGGAGCTGTTTTTT.

This chain links TRBV28 with TRBJ2-1; 8 nucleotides agree with TRBD1. The germline V gene has CDR1 MDHEN and CDR2 SYDVKM. Losses at the gene ends were 3 bases for V and 6 bases for J; bases not matched to a gene: 10. This CDR3 contains 16 residues. The CDR3 region has the DNA TGTGCCAGCAGTTTGACAGGGGCTAGGTCCAGCAATGAGCAGTTCTTC. Translated, it gives CASSLTGARSSNEQFF. Together with reference TRBV28 and TRBJ2-1, the CDR3 gives the full variable domain: DVKVTQSSRYLVKRTGEKVFLECVQDMDHENMFWYRQDPGLGLRLIYFSYDVKMKEKGDIPEGYSVSREKKERFSLILESASTNQTSMYLCASSLTGARSSNEQFFGPGTRLTVL.

This chain uses TRBV5-1 with TRBJ1-2, with TRBD1 matching over 9 bases. J was trimmed by 4 bases and V by 3 bases; bases with no gene match: 4. The CDR3 runs to 14 residues. The germline gives CDR1 SGHRS, CDR2 YFSETQ. The CDR3 nucleotides are TGCGCCAGCAGCTCGACGGGACAGGGCTATGGCTACACCTTC. Its translation is CASSSTGQGYGYTF.

The chain couples TRBV29-1 to TRBJ2-2, with TRBD1 identical over 8 bases. The CDR3 length is 14 residues. CDR1 is SQVTM, CDR2 ANQGSEA, per germline. J gave up 9 bases and V 3 bases, and 9 bases lay outside the gene matches. The CDR3 DNA follows: TGCAGCGTTGATTATGGACAGGGAAGCCGGGAGCTGTTTTTT. Protein product: CSVDYGQGSRELFF.

The chain is built from TRBV2 and TRBJ1-2; 9 positions match TRBD1. The CDR3 totals 13 residues. The V gene's germline CDR1 is SNHLY and CDR2 FYNNEI. The V gene end was trimmed by 4 bases and the J gene end by 8 bases; junction bases not matched to a gene: 5. CDR3 nucleotides: TGTGCCAGCAGTGGGGACAGGGCTGGCGGCTACACCTTC. The encoded protein is CASSGDRAGGYTF.

The chain has TRBV29-1 and TRBJ1-6; D gene ambiguous. Germline values: CDR1 SQVTM, CDR2 ANQGSEA. This CDR3 has 11 amino acids. Deletions cut 0 bases from V and 14 bases from J, with 8 bases between. The CDR3 spells CSVEDKKTLHF. The CDR3 bases are TGCAGCGTTGAAGATAAAAAAACCCTCCACTTT. Variable domain in full (rest from reference TRBV29-1 and TRBJ1-6): SAVISQKPSRDICQRGTSLTIQCQVDSQVTMMFWYRQQPGQSLTLIATANQGSEATYESGFVIDKFPISRPNLTFSTLTVSNMSPEDSSIYLCSVEDKKTLHFGNGTRLTVT.